The 29 T cell receptor beta chains reported below all come from one sample, sequenced in a study of OX40 agonist ivuxolimab in advanced cancers. Data came from immunoSEQ multiplex PCR; TCRdb stores just in-frame clones and leaves some out. The sample has 77,000 or so clones, around nine tenths seen once; the top ten hold about 0.4%. The input for sequencing was CD4+ or CD8+ T cells sorted from blood, taken in a trial of the OX40 agonist ivuxolimab. Receptor source: an adult with an advanced solid tumor such as melanoma, head and neck, liver or kidney cancer.

CDR3: CASSPTGVAKNIQYF. CDR3 bases: TGTGCCAGCTCACCGACAGGGGTGGCCAAAAACATTCAGTACTTC. This rearrangement joins TRBV18 to TRBJ2-4, with 8 bases that match TRBD1. The CDR3 runs to 15 residues. V gave up 3 bases and J gave up 1 base; unmatched junction bases: 2. Germline CDR1 is KGHSH and CDR2 is LQKENI.

CDR3 in DNA: TGTGCCAGCAGCGTAACTCCACAGGGTAATGAAAAACTGTTTTTT. It yields the protein CASSVTPQGNEKLFF. The chain joins TRBV9 to TRBJ1-4, with D possibly being TRBD1 (6 bases). The CDR3 covers 15 residues. V lost 1 base and J 4 bases, leaving 11 bases between the germline ends. Per the germline V gene, CDR1 is SGDLS and CDR2 is YYNGEE.

The chain recombines TRBV7-2 with TRBJ2-4; D is undetermined. Deletions cut 2 bases from V and 6 bases from J, with 17 bases between. This CDR3 has 16 residues. CDR1 and CDR2 from the germline V gene are SGHTA and FQGNSA. CDR3 nucleotide sequence: TGTGCCAGCAGCTTATTAGTTGGAGACAACCTAAACATTCAGTACTTC. Protein sequence: CASSLLVGDNLNIQYF.

The chain is built from TRBV7-3 and TRBJ2-3; D remains unclear. Germline V gene lookup returns CDR1 SGHTA and CDR2 FQGTGA. Trimming removed 2 bases from V and 2 bases from J, with 5 bases in between. This CDR3 region has 13 residues. The CDR3 here is CASSLDPTDTQYF. The CDR3 bases are TGTGCCAGCAGCTTAGATCCCACAGATACGCAGTATTTT.

The chain recombines TRBV11-2 with TRBJ2-1; the match to TRBD2 covers 10 bases. J lost 0 bases, V lost 0 bases, and 5 bases had no gene match. The germline V gene encodes CDR1 SGHAT and CDR2 FQNNGV. This CDR3 comprises 18 residues. CDR3 sequence: CASSLDISGGSSYNEQFF. In nucleotides, the CDR3 is TGTGCCAGCAGCTTAGATATTAGCGGGGGGTCCTCCTACAATGAGCAGTTCTTC.

About this clone itself: Compared with germline, one end of the junction differs, possibly owing to a read error. The rearrangement links TRBV5-1 to TRBJ1-4; D is unresolved. Per germline, CDR1 SGHRS and CDR2 YFSETQ. This CDR3 contains 14 residues. DNA for the CDR3: TGCGCCAGCAGCTTGCGGGCCTCTAATGAAAAGCTGTTTTTT. Translated, it gives CASSLRASNEKLFF.

The genes are TRBV4-1 and TRBJ1-5, with a weak D call TRBD1 (5 bases). The CDR3 has 17 amino acids. Trimming pared 0 bases from V and 2 bases from J, leaving 14 bases between. Germline V lookup: CDR1 MGHRA, CDR2 YSYEKL. Written as DNA, the CDR3 is TGCGCCAGCAGCCAAGACAGGGAGGGGTTCGGCAATCAGCCCCAGCATTTT. Residues: CASSQDREGFGNQPQHF.

The chain has TRBV7-2 and TRBJ2-7, with TRBD2 matching over 14 bases. This CDR3 has 15 amino acids. V was clipped by 6 bases and J by 5 bases; unmatched bases: 6. Germline V gives CDR1 SGHTA, CDR2 FQGNSA. The CDR3 DNA follows: TGTGCCAGCAGTGGTGGGACTAGCGGGAGTCACGAGCAGTACTTC. The encoded protein is CASSGGTSGSHEQYF.

This chain links TRBV15 with TRBJ1-1, with a possible D match to TRBD1 (5 bases). Germline V CDR1 and CDR2: LNHNV, YYDKDF (reference sequence). The ends were cut back, 3 bases at V and 11 bases at J, with 16 bases in the middle. This CDR3 spans 13 amino acids. CDR3 loop: CATSSNSGIAAFF. The CDR3 DNA reads as TGTGCCACCAGCAGTAATTCAGGGATTGCTGCTTTCTTT.

The chain carries TRBV9 and TRBJ2-5, with TRBD2 identical over 8 bases. The CDR3 runs to 15 residues. The V gene end was trimmed by 1 base and the J gene end by 5 bases; junction bases not matched to a gene: 7. Looked up from germline, CDR1 is SGDLS and CDR2 is YYNGEE. The CDR3 sequence: CASSVYGGRSETQYF. CDR3 DNA sequence: TGTGCCAGCAGCGTATATGGCGGGAGGTCGGAGACCCAGTACTTC.

The rearrangement links TRBV29-1 to TRBJ2-7, with TRBD1 identical over 7 bases. The CDR3 has 14 residues. J gave up 0 bases and V 6 bases, and 8 bases lay outside the gene matches. Germline CDR1 SQVTM, CDR2 ANQGSEA. DNA for the CDR3: TGCAGCGTCAAACAGCCAGGGGGCTCCTACGAGCAGTACTTC. It yields the protein CSVKQPGGSYEQYF.

The chain combines TRBV11-2 with TRBJ1-4, with 11 positions matching TRBD1. CDR3 size: 14 residues. V gave up 4 bases and J gave up 7 bases; unmatched junction bases: 2. Germline values: CDR1 SGHAT, CDR2 FQNNGV. The CDR3 DNA reads TGTGCCAGCAGCTGGACAGGGGGCGGTGAAAAACTGTTTTTT. It translates to CASSWTGGGEKLFF.

The sample holds a few counts of this clone. The chain employs TRBV28 and TRBJ2-7; weak D call: TRBD2 (6 bases). V lost 4 bases and J 4 bases, leaving 20 bases between the germline ends. Germline CDR1 and CDR2: MDHEN and SYDVKM. This CDR3 has 16 residues. CDR3 coding DNA: TGTGCCAGCAGTTCTACCGTAGACACTAGCAGGTACGAGCAGTACTTC. Protein sequence: CASSSTVDTSRYEQYF.

The chain couples TRBV15 to TRBJ1-1, with 7 nucleotides matching TRBD1. V was pared by 3 bases and J by 4 bases, with 5 bases of the junction left unmatched. Germline V gene data show CDR1 as LNHNV and CDR2 as YYDKDF (reference sequence). The CDR3 covers 14 residues. In nucleotides, the CDR3 is TGTGCCACCAGCAGCGACAGGGATCCCACTGAAGCTTTCTTT. This translates into CATSSDRDPTEAFF.

The J gene is TRBJ2-5, the V gene TRBV2, with unresolved D. From germline, CDR1 is SNHLY and CDR2 FYNNEI. CDR3 length: 14 residues. V was pared by 5 bases and J by 5 bases, with 15 bases between. For the CDR3, the DNA is TGTGCCAGCAGTCTAACCCGAATAGGGGAGACCCAGTACTTC. Amino acid sequence: CASSLTRIGETQYF. Full variable domain (missing parts from reference TRBV2 and TRBJ2-5): EPEVTQTPSHQVTQMGQEVILRCVPISNHLYFYWYRQILGQKVEFLVSFYNNEISEKSEIFDDQFSVERPDGSNFTLKIRSTKLEDSAMYFCASSLTRIGETQYFGPGTRLLVL.

CDR3 sequence (DNA): TGTGCCAGACCAATAAAACAGGGGCTGAACACTGAAGCTTTCTTT. Translated, it gives CARPIKQGLNTEAFF. This sequence joins TRBV27 and TRBJ1-1; 7 nucleotides agree with TRBD1. V was pared by 9 bases and J by 0 bases, with 10 bases of the junction left unmatched. Germline-derived CDR1 and CDR2 are MNHEY and SMNVEV (reference sequence). CDR3 size: 15 residues.

The V and J genes are TRBV19 and TRBJ2-7; 11 nucleotides align to TRBD1. The CDR3 loop spans 15 amino acids. CDR1 is LNHDA and CDR2 is SQIVND in the germline V gene (reference sequence). Unmatched junction bases numbered 10, after V lost 5 bases and J lost 7 bases. The CDR3 here is CASSAPGTGGREQYF. The CDR3 DNA sequence: TGTGCCAGTAGTGCCCCCGGGACAGGGGGTCGGGAGCAGTACTTC.

This clone was seen more than once but under ten times. The rearrangement joins TRBV10-3 to TRBJ2-5; D may be TRBD1 or TRBD2 (5 bases each). V lost 9 bases, J lost 2 bases, and 16 bases lay in between. The CDR3 is 14 amino acids. CDR1 is ENHRY and CDR2 is SYGVKD in the germline V gene. CDR3 sequence: CAIRRGEGQETQYF. The CDR3 nucleotides read TGTGCCATTCGTAGGGGAGAGGGGCAAGAGACCCAGTACTTC.

This clone occurred once. The chain combines TRBV28 with TRBJ2-3; 13 bases agree with TRBD2. This CDR3 is 21 amino acids long. The germline V gene has CDR1 MDHEN and CDR2 SYDVKM. The V gene end was trimmed by 5 bases and the J gene end by 5 bases; junction bases not matched to a gene: 22. CDR3 protein: CASSTTSPGLAGVLLRDTQYF. In DNA form, the CDR3 reads TGTGCCAGCAGTACCACCTCGCCAGGACTAGCGGGAGTGCTCCTACGAGATACGCAGTATTTT.

V and J are TRBV29-1 and TRBJ2-5, with TRBD2 as a possible D gene (6 bases). This CDR3 is 12 amino acids long. Germline values: CDR1 SQVTM, CDR2 ANQGSEA. Trimming shortened V by 7 bases and J by 5 bases, and 14 bases separated the two germline ends. The CDR3: CSGRAAGETQYF. CDR3 in DNA: TGCAGCGGCCGGGCTGCGGGGGAGACCCAGTACTTC.

The gene calls are TRBV11-2 and TRBJ1-1; D is ambiguous. The germline V and J ends were trimmed by 5 bases and 4 bases, with 11 bases remaining between them. Germline V gene data show CDR1 as SGHAT and CDR2 as FQNNGV. The CDR3 has 13 amino acids. The CDR3 loop is CASSVRLPTEAFF. Here the CDR3 DNA reads TGTGCCAGCAGCGTTCGATTGCCCACTGAAGCTTTCTTT.

This chain uses TRBV5-1 with TRBJ2-1; 8 bases match TRBD2. The V and J ends lost 0 bases and 4 bases, in that order; junction bases with no gene match: 3. Germline V gene sequence: CDR1 SGHRS, CDR2 YFSETQ. This CDR3 comprises 15 residues. This chain's CDR3 is CASSLDSGTYNEQFF. The DNA for the CDR3 is TGCGCCAGCAGCTTGGATAGCGGGACGTACAATGAGCAGTTCTTC.

The V call is TRBV7-2, the J call TRBJ1-2; maybe TRBD1 (5 bases). Trimming left V 2 bases short and J 1 base short, with 20 bases between. The CDR3 is 18 residues long. CDR1 and CDR2 (germline): SGHTA, FQGNSA. The CDR3 DNA reads TGTGCCAGCAGCTTATTGGGGACCCGGGGAGGTCATAACTATGGCTACACCTTC. This sequence encodes CASSLLGTRGGHNYGYTF.

The rearrangement uses TRBV7-3 and TRBJ2-6; 7 bases are shared with TRBD2. CDR3 length equals 18 residues. V shed 5 bases, J shed 0 bases, and the junction held 10 bases outside the gene matches. Germline CDR1 and CDR2: SGHTA and FQGTGA. The CDR3, as DNA: TGTGCCAGCAGCGACGGCTGGGGGGGAAGCTCTGGGGCCAACGTCCTGACTTTC. It specifies CASSDGWGGSSGANVLTF.

This clone was counted once. V and J are TRBV21-1 and TRBJ2-3; TRBD1 is taken as the D call from the table, unchecked against the DNA. TRBV21-1 is labeled a pseudogene. The CDR3 is 15 residues long. CDR3 in amino acids: CASSKSGQLGNTQYF. The CDR3 DNA sequence: TGTGCCAGCAGCAAAAGCGGACAGCTAGGGAATACGCAGTATTTT.

The chain couples TRBV27 to TRBJ2-7; D gene unclear. CDR3 length: 13 amino acids. V shed 2 bases and J shed 3 bases, with 8 bases lying between them. The germline V gene has CDR1 MNHEY and CDR2 SMNVEV (reference sequence). The CDR3 protein is CASSLSLFYEQYF. The CDR3 bases are TGTGCCAGCAGTTTAAGCCTATTCTACGAGCAGTACTTC.

This clone has just one count. This rearrangement joins TRBV11-3 to TRBJ2-7; no clear D gene. Deletions cut 6 bases from V and 5 bases from J, with 11 bases between. Germline V gives CDR1 SGHNT, CDR2 YENEEA. The CDR3 consists of 12 residues. The CDR3 here is CASSHDRDEQYF. The CDR3 nucleotides read TGTGCCAGCAGTCACGATCGCGACGAGCAGTACTTC.

This clone appeared a single time. The chain uses TRBV4-3 and TRBJ2-1; D may be TRBD1 or TRBD2 (6 bases each). The CDR3 has 15 amino acids. Germline V gene data show CDR1 as LGHNA and CDR2 as YSLEER. The ends were cut back, 1 base at V and 8 bases at J, with 15 bases in the middle. The CDR3 DNA sequence: TGCGCCAGCAGCCAAGTAGGGGGACTGCTCTATGAGCAGTTCTTC. Its translation is CASSQVGGLLYEQFF.

The chain couples TRBV18 to TRBJ2-3, with D perhaps TRBD1 (5 bases). Germline V gene data show CDR1 as KGHSH and CDR2 as LQKENI. The CDR3 sequence is 15 residues long. Deletions cut 0 bases from V and 2 bases from J, with 9 bases between. The CDR3 nucleotides read TGTGCCAGCTCACCACCGAAAGGACACACAGATACGCAGTATTTT. It is translated as CASSPPKGHTDTQYF.